This T cell receptor beta chain was retrieved from a study of blood T cell repertoires in COVID-19. Study-level information: COVID-19 samples, acute and convalescent, were from the United States, Italy and Spain.

This clone turned up a few times. Between the trimmed V and J ends, which lost 2 bases and 2 bases, there was a span of 12 bases. CDR1 is MNHEY and CDR2 is SVGAGI in the germline V gene. This CDR3 has 16 residues. The protocol was immunoSEQ multiplex PCR, while the TCRdb copy is restricted to in-frame clones and leaves out a portion. The data contain about 150,000 clones, 84% of them singletons. This chain joins TRBV6-5 and TRBJ2-2; tentatively, D is TRBD1 (6 bases). Material: peripheral blood. The receptor was derived from a man aged 25 to 40 with COVID-19, enrolled during active disease. DNA for the CDR3: TGTGCCAGCAGTTACCGTGGGGGCTCAAACACCGGGGAGCTGTTTTTT. It is translated as CASSYRGGSNTGELFF.